A single T cell receptor beta chain is shown here with its context. The data stem from a study of T cell changes during pregnancy in multiple sclerosis. TCRdb's copy holds only in-frame clones and misses some; the assay was immunoSEQ multiplex PCR. The sample comprises roughly 60,000 clones, 95% to 97% of which are singletons, and around 2.5% rests with the top ten. This CDR3 has 17 residues. Germline CDR1 LGHNA, CDR2 YNFKEQ. The junction had 8 bases not matched to a gene; V was cut back by 0 bases and J by 1 base. The receptor comes from a female donor with multiple sclerosis, enrolled in a pregnancy study. This specimen was CD8+ T cells from peripheral blood mononuclear cells, taken after pregnancy. The chain couples TRBV4-2 to TRBJ2-7; 8 bases align to TRBD2. In nucleotides, the CDR3 is TGTGCCAGCAGCCAAGAAGGGAGGATAGCGGGGTCCTACGAGCAGTACTTC. Translation: CASSQEGRIAGSYEQYF.